Listed below are T cell receptor beta chains from one sample, sequenced in a study of identical twins. TCRdb reanalysed the 5' RACE reads using MiXCR and keeps one entry per CDR3 protein. The sample has fewer than 500,000 distinct CDR3 sequences; more than 13% are singletons. Another study also made use of these data, one on yellow fever vaccine responses in identical twins.

Source material: CD4+ T cells sorted from blood. The origin of the receptors is a woman aged 18-35 years in good health. Both conserved end residues are part of each CDR3. A D gene is named only where the DNA matches it firmly. Size is stated for part of the rows, as once, few or many counts, or as a class when the clone is expanded.

TRBV27	.	TRBJ1-2	few	CASSLSSQGRASYGYTF	TGTGCCAGCAGTTTATCGAGCCAGGGCAGAGCCTCCTATGGCTACACCTTC
TRBV10-3	.	TRBJ1-2	few	CAISEGSGGSYGYTF	TGTGCCATCAGTGAGGGCAGCGGGGGCAGCTATGGCTACACCTTC
TRBV19	TRBD1	TRBJ2-1	few	CASSGTGVTVEQFF	TGTGCCAGTAGCGGGACAGGGGTTACGGTTGAGCAGTTCTTC
TRBV20-1	.	TRBJ1-2	few	CSARDWWENLNYGYTF	TGCAGTGCTAGAGATTGGTGGGAAAACCTAAACTATGGCTACACCTTC
TRBV28	TRBD1	TRBJ2-7	.	CASSFGDRRFEQYF	TGTGCCAGCAGTTTTGGGGACAGGAGGTTCGAGCAGTACTTC
TRBV28	TRBD2	TRBJ2-3	few	CASSYPLAGVTDTQYF	TGTGCCAGCAGTTACCCTCTAGCGGGGGTAACAGATACGCAGTATTTT
TRBV28	TRBD1	TRBJ2-7	.	CASSAWTGGSYEQYF	TGTGCCAGCAGTGCCTGGACAGGGGGCTCCTACGAGCAGTACTTC
TRBV12-3/TRBV12-4	.	TRBJ2-3	few	CASSPLGRDTQYF	TGTGCCAGCAGTCCGCTAGGCAGAGATACGCAGTATTTT
TRBV6-2/TRBV6-3	TRBD2	TRBJ2-7	.	CASRRGTSGALYEQYF	TGTGCCAGCAGACGAGGGACTAGCGGAGCCCTCTACGAGCAGTACTTC
TRBV7-9	TRBD1	TRBJ2-3	few	CASSFGTGSTDTQYF	TGTGCCAGCAGCTTTGGGACAGGATCCACAGATACGCAGTATTTT
TRBV3-1	.	TRBJ2-3	few	CASSHGSKSTDTQYF	TGTGCCAGCAGCCACGGGTCTAAAAGCACAGATACGCAGTATTTT
TRBV7-2	.	TRBJ2-7	.	CASSRSDFVQYF	TGTGCCAGCAGCCGCTCGGATTTCGTGCAGTACTTC
TRBV11-1	TRBD2	TRBJ2-1	few	CASLGAGGPHNEQFF	TGTGCCAGCCTAGGGGCGGGGGGCCCCCACAATGAGCAGTTCTTC
TRBV14	.	TRBJ2-3	many	CASSHTDTQYF	TGTGCCAGCAGCCACACAGATACGCAGTATTTT
TRBV5-1	TRBD2	TRBJ2-1	few	CASSSRGLAPYNEQFF	TGCGCCAGCAGCTCCCGGGGACTAGCCCCCTACAATGAGCAGTTCTTC